The TCR beta chain described here comes from a study of blood T cell repertoires in COVID-19. Study information: COVID-19 samples collected from the United States, Italy and Spain covered acute and convalescent phases. From T cells, B-cell-depleted T cells, or PBMCs came the material, which was cDNA or gDNA.

Authors' analysis steps: Estimation of nucleated cell counts relied on the amplification of reference gene primers. The repertoire was sequenced with immunoSEQ multiplex PCR; TCRdb's copy has only in-frame clones and lacks some. D and trimming were read from the DNA, whereas the V and J calls and clone size are those reported in that table. The table records approximately 270,000 clones, 70% to 90% of them present only once. V was pared by 2 bases and J by 3 bases, with 9 bases between. The CDR3 runs to 14 residues. Per the germline V gene, CDR1 is MNHNY and CDR2 is SVGAGI (reference sequence). The receptor was isolated from a man older than 75 with acute or convalescent COVID-19. Sequenced: peripheral blood. V usage is TRBV6-6 and J usage is TRBJ2-3, with D maybe TRBD2 (5 bases). The DNA of the CDR3 is TGTGCCAGCAGTTACGCCCGGGGAACAGATACGCAGTATTTT. Amino acids: CASSYARGTDTQYF.